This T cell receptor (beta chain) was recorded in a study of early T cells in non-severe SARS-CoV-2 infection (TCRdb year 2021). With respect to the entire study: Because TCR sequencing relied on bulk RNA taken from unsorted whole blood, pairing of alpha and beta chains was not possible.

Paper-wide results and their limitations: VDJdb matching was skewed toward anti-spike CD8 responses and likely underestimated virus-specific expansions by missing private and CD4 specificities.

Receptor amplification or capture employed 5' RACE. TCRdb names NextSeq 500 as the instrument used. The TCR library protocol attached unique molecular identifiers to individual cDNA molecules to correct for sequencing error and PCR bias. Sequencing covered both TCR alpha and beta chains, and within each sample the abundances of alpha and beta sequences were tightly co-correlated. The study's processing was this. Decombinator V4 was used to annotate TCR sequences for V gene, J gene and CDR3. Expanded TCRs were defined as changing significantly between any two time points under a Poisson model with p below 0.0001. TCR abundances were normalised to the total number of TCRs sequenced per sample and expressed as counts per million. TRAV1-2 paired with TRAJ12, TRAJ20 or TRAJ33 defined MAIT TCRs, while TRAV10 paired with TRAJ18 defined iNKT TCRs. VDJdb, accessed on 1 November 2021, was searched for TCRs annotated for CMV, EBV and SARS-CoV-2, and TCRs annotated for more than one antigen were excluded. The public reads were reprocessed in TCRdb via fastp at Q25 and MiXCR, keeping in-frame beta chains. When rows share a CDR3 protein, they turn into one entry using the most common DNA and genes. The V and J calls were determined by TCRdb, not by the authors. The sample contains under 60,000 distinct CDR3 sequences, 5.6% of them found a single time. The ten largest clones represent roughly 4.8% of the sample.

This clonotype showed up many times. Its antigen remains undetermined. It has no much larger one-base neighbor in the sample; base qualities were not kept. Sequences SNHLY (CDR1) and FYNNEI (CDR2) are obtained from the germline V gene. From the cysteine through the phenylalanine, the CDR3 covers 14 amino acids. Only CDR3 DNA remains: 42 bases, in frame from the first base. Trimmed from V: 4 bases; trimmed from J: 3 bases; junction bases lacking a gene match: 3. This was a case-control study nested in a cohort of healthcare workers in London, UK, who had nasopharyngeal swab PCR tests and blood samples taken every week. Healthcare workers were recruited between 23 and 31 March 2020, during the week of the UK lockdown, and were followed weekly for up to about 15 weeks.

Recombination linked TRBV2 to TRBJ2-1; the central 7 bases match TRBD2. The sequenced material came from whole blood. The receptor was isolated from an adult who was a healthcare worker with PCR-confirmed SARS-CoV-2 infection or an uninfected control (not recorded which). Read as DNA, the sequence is TGTGCCAGCAGTGGGGCTAGCGGCTACAATGAGCAGTTCTTC. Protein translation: CASSGASGYNEQFF.